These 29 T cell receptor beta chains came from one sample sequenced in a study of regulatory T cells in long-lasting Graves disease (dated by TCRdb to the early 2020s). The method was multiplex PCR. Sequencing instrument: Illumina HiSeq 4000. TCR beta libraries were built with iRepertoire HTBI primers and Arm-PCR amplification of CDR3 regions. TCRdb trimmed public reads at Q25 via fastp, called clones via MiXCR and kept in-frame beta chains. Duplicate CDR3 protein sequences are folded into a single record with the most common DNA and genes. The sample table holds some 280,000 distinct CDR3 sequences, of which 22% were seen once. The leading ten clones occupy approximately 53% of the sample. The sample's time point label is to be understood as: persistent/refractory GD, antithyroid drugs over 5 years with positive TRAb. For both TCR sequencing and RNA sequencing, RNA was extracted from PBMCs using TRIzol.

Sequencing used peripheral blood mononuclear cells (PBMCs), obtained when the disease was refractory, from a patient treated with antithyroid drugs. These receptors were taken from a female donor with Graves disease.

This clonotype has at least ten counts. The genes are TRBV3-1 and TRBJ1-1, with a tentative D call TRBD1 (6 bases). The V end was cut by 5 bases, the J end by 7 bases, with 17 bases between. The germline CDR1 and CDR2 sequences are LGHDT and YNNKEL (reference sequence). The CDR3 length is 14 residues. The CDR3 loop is CASSKQGSDLEAFF. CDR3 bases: TGTGCCAGCAGCAAACAGGGATCCGACCTTGAAGCTTTCTTT.

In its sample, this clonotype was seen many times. The CDR3 loop reads CASSYSIPGLYEQYF. CDR3 bases: TGTGCCAGCAGTTACTCGATTCCTGGGCTCTACGAGCAGTACTTC. The V and J genes are TRBV6-5 and TRBJ2-7; D is uncertain. Looked up from germline, CDR1 is MNHEY and CDR2 is SVGAGI. The CDR3 spans 15 residues. V lost 0 bases to trimming and J lost 3 bases, with 12 bases between them.

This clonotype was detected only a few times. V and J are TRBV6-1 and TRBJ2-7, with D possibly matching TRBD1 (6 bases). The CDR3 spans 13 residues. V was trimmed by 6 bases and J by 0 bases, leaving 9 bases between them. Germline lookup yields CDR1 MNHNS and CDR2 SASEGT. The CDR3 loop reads CASRLGHSYEQYF. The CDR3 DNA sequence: TGTGCCAGCAGGCTGGGACACTCCTACGAGCAGTACTTC.

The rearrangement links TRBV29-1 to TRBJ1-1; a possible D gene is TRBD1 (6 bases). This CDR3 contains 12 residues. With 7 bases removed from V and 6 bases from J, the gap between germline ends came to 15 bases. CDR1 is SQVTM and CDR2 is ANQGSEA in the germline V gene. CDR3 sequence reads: CSARPTGSEAFF. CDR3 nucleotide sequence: TGCAGCGCCCGCCCTACAGGGTCTGAAGCTTTCTTT.

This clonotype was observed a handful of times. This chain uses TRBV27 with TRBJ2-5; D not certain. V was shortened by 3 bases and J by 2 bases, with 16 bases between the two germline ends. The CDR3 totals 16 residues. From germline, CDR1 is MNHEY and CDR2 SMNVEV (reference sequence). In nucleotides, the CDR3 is TGTGCCAGCAGTTTCCTCCCAATGACCGAGCAAGAGACCCAGTACTTC. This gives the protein CASSFLPMTEQETQYF.

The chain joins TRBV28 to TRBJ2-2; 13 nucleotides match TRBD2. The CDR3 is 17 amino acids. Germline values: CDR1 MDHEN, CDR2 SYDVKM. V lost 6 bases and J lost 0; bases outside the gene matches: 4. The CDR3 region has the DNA TGTGCCAGCAGGTCCGGGACTAGCGGGGCGAACACCGGGGAGCTGTTTTTT. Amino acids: CASRSGTSGANTGELFF.

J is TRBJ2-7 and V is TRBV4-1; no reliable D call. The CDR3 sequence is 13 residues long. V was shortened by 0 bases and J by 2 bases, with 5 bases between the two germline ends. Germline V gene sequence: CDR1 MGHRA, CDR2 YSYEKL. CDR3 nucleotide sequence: TGCGCCAGCAGCCAAGACATGCCCTACGAGCAGTACTTC. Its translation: CASSQDMPYEQYF.

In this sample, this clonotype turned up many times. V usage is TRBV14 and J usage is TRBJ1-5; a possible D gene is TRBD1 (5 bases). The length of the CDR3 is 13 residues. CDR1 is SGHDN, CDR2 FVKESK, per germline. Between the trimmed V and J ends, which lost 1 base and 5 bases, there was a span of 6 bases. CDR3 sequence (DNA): TGTGCCAGCAGCCAAGGAGGGGATCAGCCCCAGCATTTT. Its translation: CASSQGGDQPQHF.

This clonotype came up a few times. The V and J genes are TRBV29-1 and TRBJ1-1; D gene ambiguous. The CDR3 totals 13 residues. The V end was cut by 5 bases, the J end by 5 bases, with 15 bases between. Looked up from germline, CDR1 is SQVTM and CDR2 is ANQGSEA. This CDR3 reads CSVTSGVRTEAFF. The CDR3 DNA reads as TGCAGCGTTACCAGTGGGGTACGGACTGAAGCTTTCTTT.

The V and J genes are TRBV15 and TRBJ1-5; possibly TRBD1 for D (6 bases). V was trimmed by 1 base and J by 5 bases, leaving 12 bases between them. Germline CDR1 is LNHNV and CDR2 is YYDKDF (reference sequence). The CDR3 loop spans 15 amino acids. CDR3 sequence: CATSRVGTQDQPQHF. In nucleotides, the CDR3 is TGTGCCACCAGCAGAGTGGGGACACAGGATCAGCCCCAGCATTTT. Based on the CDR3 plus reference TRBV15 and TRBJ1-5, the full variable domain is DAMVIQNPRYQVTQFGKPVTLSCSQTLNHNVMYWYQQKSSQAPKLLFHYYDKDFNNEADTPDNFQSRRPNTSFCFLDIRSPGLGDTAMYLCATSRVGTQDQPQHFGDGTRLSIL.

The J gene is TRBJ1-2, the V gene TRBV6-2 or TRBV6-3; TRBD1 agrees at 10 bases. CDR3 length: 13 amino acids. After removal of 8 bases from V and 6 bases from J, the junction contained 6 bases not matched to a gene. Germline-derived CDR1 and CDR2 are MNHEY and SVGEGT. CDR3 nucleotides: TGTGCCAGCGGACACGGGACAGGGGATGGCTACACCTTC. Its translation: CASGHGTGDGYTF.

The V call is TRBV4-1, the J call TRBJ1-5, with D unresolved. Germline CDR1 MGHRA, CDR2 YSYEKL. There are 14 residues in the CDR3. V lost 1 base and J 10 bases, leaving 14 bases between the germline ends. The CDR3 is CASSQGEGNGPQHF. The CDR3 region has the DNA TGCGCCAGCAGCCAAGGGGAAGGGAATGGACCCCAGCATTTT.

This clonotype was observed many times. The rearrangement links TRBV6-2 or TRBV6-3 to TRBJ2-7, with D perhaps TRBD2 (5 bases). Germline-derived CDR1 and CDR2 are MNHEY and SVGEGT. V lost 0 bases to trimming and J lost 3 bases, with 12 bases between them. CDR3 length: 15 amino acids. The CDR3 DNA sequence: TGTGCCAGCAGTTACTCAAGCGGCATCCGCTACGAGCAGTACTTC. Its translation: CASSYSSGIRYEQYF.

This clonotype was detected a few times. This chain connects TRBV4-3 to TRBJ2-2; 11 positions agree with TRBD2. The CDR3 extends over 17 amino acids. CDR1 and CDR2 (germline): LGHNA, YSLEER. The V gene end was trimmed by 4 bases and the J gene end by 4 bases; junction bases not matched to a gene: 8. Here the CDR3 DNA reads TGCGCCAGCAGCCGGGGATTAGCGGGAGGGGCCACCGGGGAGCTGTTTTTT. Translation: CASSRGLAGGATGELFF.

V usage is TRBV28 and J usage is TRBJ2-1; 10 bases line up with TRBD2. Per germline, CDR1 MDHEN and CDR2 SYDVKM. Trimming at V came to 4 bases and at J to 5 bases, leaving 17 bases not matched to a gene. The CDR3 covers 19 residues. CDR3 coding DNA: TGTGCCAGCAGTTGGCCGGGGGAACCGGGACTAGCGTTTAACAATGAGCAGTTCTTC. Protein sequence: CASSWPGEPGLAFNNEQFF.

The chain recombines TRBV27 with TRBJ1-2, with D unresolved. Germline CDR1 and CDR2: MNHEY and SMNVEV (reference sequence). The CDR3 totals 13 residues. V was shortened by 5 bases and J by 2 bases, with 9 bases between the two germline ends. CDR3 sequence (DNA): TGTGCCAGCAGTATAAAGTTAAACTATGGCTACACCTTC. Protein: CASSIKLNYGYTF.

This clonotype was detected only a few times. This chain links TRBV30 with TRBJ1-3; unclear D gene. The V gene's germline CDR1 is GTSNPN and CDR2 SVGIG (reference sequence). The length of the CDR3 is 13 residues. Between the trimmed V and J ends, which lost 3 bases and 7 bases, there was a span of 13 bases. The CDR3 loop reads CAWSNGLGNTIYF. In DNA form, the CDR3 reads TGTGCCTGGAGCAACGGGTTAGGGAACACCATATATTTT. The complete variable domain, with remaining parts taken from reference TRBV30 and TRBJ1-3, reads SQTIHQWPATLVQPVGSPLSLECTVEGTSNPNLYWYRQAAGRGLQLLFYSVGIGQISSEVPQNLSASRPQDRQFILSSKKLLLSDSGFYLCAWSNGLGNTIYFGEGSWLTVV.

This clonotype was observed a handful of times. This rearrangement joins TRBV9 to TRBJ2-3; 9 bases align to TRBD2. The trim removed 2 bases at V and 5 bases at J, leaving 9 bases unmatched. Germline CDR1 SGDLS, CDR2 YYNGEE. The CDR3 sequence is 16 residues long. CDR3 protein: CASSVWPSGMEDTQYF. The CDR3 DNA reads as TGTGCCAGCAGCGTCTGGCCTAGCGGGATGGAAGATACGCAGTATTTT.

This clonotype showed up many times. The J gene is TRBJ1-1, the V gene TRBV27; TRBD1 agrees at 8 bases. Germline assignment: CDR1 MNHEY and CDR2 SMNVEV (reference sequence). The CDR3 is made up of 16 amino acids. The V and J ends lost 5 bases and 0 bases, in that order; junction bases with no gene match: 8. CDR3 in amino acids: CASSTGQGSLNTEAFF. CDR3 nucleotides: TGTGCCAGCAGTACTGGACAGGGAAGCTTGAACACTGAAGCTTTCTTT.

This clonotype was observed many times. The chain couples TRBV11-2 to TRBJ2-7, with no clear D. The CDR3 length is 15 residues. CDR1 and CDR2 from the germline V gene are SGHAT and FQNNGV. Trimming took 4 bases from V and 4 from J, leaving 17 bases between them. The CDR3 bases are TGTGCCAGCAGCTACCGGAACAGACAAGATTACGAGCAGTACTTC. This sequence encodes CASSYRNRQDYEQYF.

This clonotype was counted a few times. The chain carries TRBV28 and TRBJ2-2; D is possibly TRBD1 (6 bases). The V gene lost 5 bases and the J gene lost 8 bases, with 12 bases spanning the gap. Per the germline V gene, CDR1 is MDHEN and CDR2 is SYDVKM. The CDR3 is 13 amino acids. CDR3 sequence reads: CASSPLQGGELFF. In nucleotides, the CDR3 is TGTGCCAGCAGTCCATTACAGGGAGGGGAGCTGTTTTTT.

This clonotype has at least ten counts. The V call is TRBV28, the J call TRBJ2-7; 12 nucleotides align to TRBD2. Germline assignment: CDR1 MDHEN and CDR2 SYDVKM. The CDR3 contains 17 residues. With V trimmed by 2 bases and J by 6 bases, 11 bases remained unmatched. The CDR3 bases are TGTGCCAGCAGTTTAACCCCCTGGACTAGCGGGATTGGCGAGCAGTACTTC. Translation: CASSLTPWTSGIGEQYF.

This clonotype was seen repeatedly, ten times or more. CDR3 sequence (DNA): TGTGCCAGCAGCTCAAAACCCGGGACAGGTACCTACGAGCAGTACTTC. As protein: CASSSKPGTGTYEQYF. The rearrangement links TRBV7-6 to TRBJ2-7; 8 positions agree with TRBD1. This CDR3 contains 16 residues. Per germline, CDR1 SGHVS and CDR2 FNYEAQ. With V trimmed by 4 bases and J by 2 bases, 10 bases remained unmatched.

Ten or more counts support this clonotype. The chain's CDR3 is CASMVRGPRPQETQYF. The CDR3 nucleotides are TGTGCCAGCATGGTCCGGGGCCCTAGACCTCAAGAGACCCAGTACTTC. The gene calls are TRBV28 and TRBJ2-5; D possibly uses TRBD1 or TRBD2 (5 bases each). Between the trimmed V and J ends, which lost 7 bases and 2 bases, there was a span of 20 bases. Per the germline V gene, CDR1 is MDHEN and CDR2 is SYDVKM. CDR3 size: 16 residues.

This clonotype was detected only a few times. CDR3 nucleotides: TGCAGTGCTAGAGATTGGCCGGGACCCTCTGGAAACACCATATATTTT. This encodes CSARDWPGPSGNTIYF. J is TRBJ1-3 and V is TRBV20-1; TRBD1 might be the D (5 bases). Germline lookup yields CDR1 DFQATT and CDR2 SNEGSKA (reference sequence). V gave up 0 bases and J gave up 0 bases, with 12 bases separating them. This CDR3 is 16 amino acids long.

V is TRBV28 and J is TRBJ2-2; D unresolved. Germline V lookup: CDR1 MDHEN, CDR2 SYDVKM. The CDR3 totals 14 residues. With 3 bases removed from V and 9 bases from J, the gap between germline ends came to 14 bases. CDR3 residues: CASSFSLSARELFF. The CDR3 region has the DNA TGTGCCAGCAGTTTCAGTCTCTCTGCCAGGGAGCTGTTTTTT.

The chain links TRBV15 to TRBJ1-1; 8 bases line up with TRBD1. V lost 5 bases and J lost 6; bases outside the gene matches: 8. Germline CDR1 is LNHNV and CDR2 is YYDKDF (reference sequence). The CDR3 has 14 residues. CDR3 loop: CATSRGQEPPEAFF. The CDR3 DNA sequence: TGTGCCACCAGCCGGGGACAGGAGCCCCCTGAAGCTTTCTTT.

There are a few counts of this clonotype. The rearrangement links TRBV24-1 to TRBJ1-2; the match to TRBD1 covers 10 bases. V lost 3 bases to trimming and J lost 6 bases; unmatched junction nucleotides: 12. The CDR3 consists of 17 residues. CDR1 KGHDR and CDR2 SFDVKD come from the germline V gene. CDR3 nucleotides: TGTGCCACCAGTGATCGACAGGGGGCCCCAGCACTGGATGGCTACACCTTC. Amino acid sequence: CATSDRQGAPALDGYTF.

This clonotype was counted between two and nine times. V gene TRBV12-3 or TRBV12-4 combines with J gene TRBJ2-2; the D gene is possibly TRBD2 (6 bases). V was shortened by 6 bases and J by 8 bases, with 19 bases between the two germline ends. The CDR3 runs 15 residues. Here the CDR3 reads CASRPRESSSGELFF. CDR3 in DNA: TGTGCCAGCAGACCCCGGGAGTCCTCTTCTGGGGAGCTGTTTTTT.